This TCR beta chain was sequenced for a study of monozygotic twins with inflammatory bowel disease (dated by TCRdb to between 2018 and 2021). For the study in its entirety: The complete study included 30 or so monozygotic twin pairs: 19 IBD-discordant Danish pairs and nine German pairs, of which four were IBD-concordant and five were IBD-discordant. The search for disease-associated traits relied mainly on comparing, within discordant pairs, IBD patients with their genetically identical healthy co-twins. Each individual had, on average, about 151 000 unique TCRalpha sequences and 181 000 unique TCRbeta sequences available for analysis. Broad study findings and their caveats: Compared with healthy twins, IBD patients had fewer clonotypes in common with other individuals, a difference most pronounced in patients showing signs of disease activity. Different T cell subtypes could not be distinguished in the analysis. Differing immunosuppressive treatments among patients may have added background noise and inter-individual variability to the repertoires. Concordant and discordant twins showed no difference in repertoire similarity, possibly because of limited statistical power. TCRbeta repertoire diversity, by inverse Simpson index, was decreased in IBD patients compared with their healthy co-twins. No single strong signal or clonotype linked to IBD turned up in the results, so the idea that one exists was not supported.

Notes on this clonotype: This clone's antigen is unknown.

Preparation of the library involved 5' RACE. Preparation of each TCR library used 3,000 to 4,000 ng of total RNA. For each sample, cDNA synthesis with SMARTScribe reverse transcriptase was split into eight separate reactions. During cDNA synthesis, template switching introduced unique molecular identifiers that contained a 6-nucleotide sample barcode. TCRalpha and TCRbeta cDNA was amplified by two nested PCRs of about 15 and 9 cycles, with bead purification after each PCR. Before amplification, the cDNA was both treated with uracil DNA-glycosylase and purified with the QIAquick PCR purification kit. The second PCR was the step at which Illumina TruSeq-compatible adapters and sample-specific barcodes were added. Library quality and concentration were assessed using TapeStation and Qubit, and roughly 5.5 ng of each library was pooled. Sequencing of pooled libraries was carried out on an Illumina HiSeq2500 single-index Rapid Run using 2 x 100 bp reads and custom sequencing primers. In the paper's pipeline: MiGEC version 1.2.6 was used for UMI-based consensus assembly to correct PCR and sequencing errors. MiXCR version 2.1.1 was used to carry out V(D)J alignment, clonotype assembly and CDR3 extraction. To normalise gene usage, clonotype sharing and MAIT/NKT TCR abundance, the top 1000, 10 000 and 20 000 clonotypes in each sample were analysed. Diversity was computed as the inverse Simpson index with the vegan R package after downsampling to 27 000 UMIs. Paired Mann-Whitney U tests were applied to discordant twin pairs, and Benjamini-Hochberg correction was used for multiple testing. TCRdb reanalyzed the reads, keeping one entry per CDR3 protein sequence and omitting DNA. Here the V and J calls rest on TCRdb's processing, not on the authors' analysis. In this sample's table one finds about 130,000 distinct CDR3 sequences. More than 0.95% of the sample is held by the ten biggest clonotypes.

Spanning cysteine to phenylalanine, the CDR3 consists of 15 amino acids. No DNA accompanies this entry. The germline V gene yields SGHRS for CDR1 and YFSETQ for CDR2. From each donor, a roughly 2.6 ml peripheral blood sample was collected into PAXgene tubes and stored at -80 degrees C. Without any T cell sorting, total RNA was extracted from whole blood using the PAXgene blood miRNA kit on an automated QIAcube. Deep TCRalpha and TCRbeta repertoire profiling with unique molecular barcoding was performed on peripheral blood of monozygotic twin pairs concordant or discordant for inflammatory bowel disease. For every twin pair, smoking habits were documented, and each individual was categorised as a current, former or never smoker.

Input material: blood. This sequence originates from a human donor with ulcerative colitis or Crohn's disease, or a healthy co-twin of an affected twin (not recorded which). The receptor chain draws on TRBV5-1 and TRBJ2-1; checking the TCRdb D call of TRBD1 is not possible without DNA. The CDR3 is CASSLVRGAYNEQFF.